This TCR beta chain derives from a study of early T cells in non-severe SARS-CoV-2 infection. Many counts were recorded for this clonotype. In TCRdb, the 5' RACE reads were re-called with MiXCR into one record per CDR3 protein. The profile shows about 26,000 distinct CDR3 sequences, roughly 4.2% of them singletons. The sequence was collected from an adult who was a healthcare worker with PCR-confirmed SARS-CoV-2 infection or an uninfected control (not recorded which). Specimen: whole blood.

CDR3 nucleotides: TGTGCCAGCAGCTTAGGGGGACTAGCGGAGAACAATGAGCAGTTCTTC. Residues: CASSLGGLAENNEQFF. The chain has TRBV11-1 and TRBJ2-1; 11 bases line up with TRBD2. After removal of 1 base from V and 5 bases from J, the junction contained 4 bases not matched to a gene. CDR3 size: 16 residues. Germline V gene lookup returns CDR1 SGHAT and CDR2 FQDESV (reference sequence).